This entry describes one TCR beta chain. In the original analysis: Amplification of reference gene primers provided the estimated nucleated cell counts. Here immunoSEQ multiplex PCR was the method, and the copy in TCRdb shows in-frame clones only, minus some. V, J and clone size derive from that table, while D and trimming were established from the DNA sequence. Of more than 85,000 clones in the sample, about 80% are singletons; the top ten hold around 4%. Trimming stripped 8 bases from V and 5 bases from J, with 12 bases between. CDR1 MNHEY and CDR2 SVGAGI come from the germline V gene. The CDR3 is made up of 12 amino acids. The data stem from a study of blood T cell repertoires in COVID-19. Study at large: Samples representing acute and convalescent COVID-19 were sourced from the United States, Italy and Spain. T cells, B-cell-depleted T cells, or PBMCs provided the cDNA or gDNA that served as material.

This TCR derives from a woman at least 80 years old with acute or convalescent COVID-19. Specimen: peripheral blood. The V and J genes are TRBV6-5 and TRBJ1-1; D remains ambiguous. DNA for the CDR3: TGTGCCAGCGGGAGGGATCGGACTGAAGCTTTCTTT. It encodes CASGRDRTEAFF.